The 12 T cell receptor beta chains reported below all come from one sample, sequenced in a study of cytomegalovirus exposure and HLA in healthy donors. PCR primers comprised 60 Vbeta and 13 Jbeta primers. Produced via immunoSEQ multiplex PCR; TCRdb's table is partial and in-frame only. The sample lists around 150,000 clones; approximately 80% were seen once. The sequenced material came from PBMCs. The receptor set was obtained from a young woman in good health and CMV-seropositive.

The CDR3 loop is CASSLTGFGYGYTF. CDR3 coding DNA: TGTGCCAGCAGCTTGACGGGGTTTGGCTATGGCTACACCTTC. This chain joins TRBV7-2 and TRBJ1-2; no firm D call. CDR1 SGHTA and CDR2 FQGNSA come from the germline V gene. The germline V and J ends were trimmed by 3 bases and 4 bases, with 12 bases remaining between them. The CDR3 totals 14 residues.

This clone was counted only a few times. CDR3 in amino acids: CASSFLSRGGRADTQYF. CDR3 DNA sequence: TGTGCCAGCAGCTTTCTTTCCCGGGGGGGCCGGGCAGATACGCAGTATTTT. V gene TRBV7-2 combines with J gene TRBJ2-3, with 8 nucleotides matching TRBD2. This CDR3 comprises 17 residues. Germline assignment: CDR1 SGHTA and CDR2 FQGNSA. V was clipped by 3 bases and J by 4 bases; unmatched bases: 12.

CDR3 loop: CASSQRTGRDYGYTF. For the CDR3, the DNA is TGCGCCAGCAGCCAACGGACAGGGCGTGACTATGGCTACACCTTC. V is TRBV4-3 and J is TRBJ1-2; 8 positions match TRBD1. CDR3 length: 15 amino acids. Germline CDR1 and CDR2: LGHNA and YSLEER. V lost 2 bases to trimming and J lost 3 bases; unmatched junction nucleotides: 5.

The V call is TRBV7-2, the J call TRBJ2-3, with 10 bases identical to TRBD2. V was clipped by 3 bases and J by 0 bases; unmatched bases: 0. The CDR3 spans 15 residues. CDR1 and CDR2 from the germline V gene are SGHTA and FQGNSA. The CDR3 sequence is CASSFSGGSTDTQYF. Written as DNA, the CDR3 is TGTGCCAGCAGCTTTAGCGGGGGGAGCACAGATACGCAGTATTTT.

The gene calls are TRBV6-6 and TRBJ2-7; tentative D call: TRBD1 (6 bases). Germline assignment: CDR1 MNHNY and CDR2 SVGAGI (reference sequence). V lost 8 bases and J 3 bases, leaving 14 bases between the germline ends. The CDR3 has 13 amino acids. CDR3 nucleotide sequence: TGTGCCAGCCAATTGACAGGAAACTACGAGCAGTACTTC. Residues: CASQLTGNYEQYF.

This clone was found a few times. The rearrangement links TRBV9 to TRBJ2-3; 11 bases match TRBD2. This CDR3 has 15 residues. Germline-derived CDR1 and CDR2 are SGDLS and YYNGEE. J lost 4 bases, V lost 2 bases, and 3 bases had no gene match. CDR3 nucleotides: TGTGCCAGCAGCGTGGAACTAGCGGGGGCAGATACGCAGTATTTT. Encoded protein: CASSVELAGADTQYF.

V gene TRBV7-2 combines with J gene TRBJ2-2, with D hard to call. CDR3 length: 14 residues. V lost 3 bases and J 8 bases, leaving 13 bases between the germline ends. Looked up from germline, CDR1 is SGHTA and CDR2 is FQGNSA. CDR3 protein: CASSFEALRGELFF. CDR3 nucleotide sequence: TGTGCCAGCAGCTTTGAGGCCCTTAGGGGGGAGCTGTTTTTT.

This clone appeared a single time. This chain uses TRBV5-1 with TRBJ2-7; TRBD2 matches 8 bases. This CDR3 spans 15 amino acids. Germline trimming cut 3 bases from V and 0 bases from J; bases unmatched to any gene: 5. Germline V gene data show CDR1 as SGHRS and CDR2 as YFSETQ. CDR3 protein: CASSSGGTDSYEQYF. The CDR3 DNA sequence: TGCGCCAGCAGCTCGGGGGGGACGGACTCCTACGAGCAGTACTTC.

A word on this clone: Other nucleotide sequences in the sample specify the same CDR3. The chain has TRBV29-1 and TRBJ1-1, with D hard to call. The germline CDR1 and CDR2 sequences are SQVTM and ANQGSEA. The CDR3 is 11 amino acids. The V gene lost 3 bases and the J gene lost 4 bases, with 6 bases spanning the gap. CDR3 loop: CSVDRGTEAFF. The CDR3 DNA reads as TGCAGCGTTGATCGGGGCACTGAAGCTTTCTTT.

This rearrangement joins TRBV4-3 to TRBJ2-1; possible D gene TRBD2, 5 bases. The V and J ends lost 0 bases and 6 bases respectively, with 15 bases between them. The CDR3 is 16 amino acids. Germline CDR1 reads LGHNA; CDR2 reads YSLEER. CDR3 residues: CASSQDYGVLGNEQFF. CDR3 nucleotide sequence: TGCGCCAGCAGCCAAGATTACGGGGTCCTGGGCAATGAGCAGTTCTTC.

This clone has just a few counts. The chain links TRBV2 to TRBJ1-5, with TRBD1 identical over 8 bases. CDR1 is SNHLY and CDR2 is FYNNEI in the germline V gene. CDR3 length: 12 amino acids. V was pared by 8 bases and J by 8 bases, with 5 bases of the junction left unmatched. CDR3 amino acids: CASGGQVKPQHF. CDR3 DNA: TGTGCCAGCGGGGGACAGGTTAAGCCCCAGCATTTT. The full variable domain, with the rest looked up from reference TRBV2 and TRBJ1-5, is EPEVTQTPSHQVTQMGQEVILRCVPISNHLYFYWYRQILGQKVEFLVSFYNNEISEKSEIFDDQFSVERPDGSNFTLKIRSTKLEDSAMYFCASGGQVKPQHFGDGTRLSIL.

The chain links TRBV7-2 to TRBJ2-3, with D perhaps TRBD1 (6 bases). V lost 3 bases and J 2 bases, leaving 12 bases between the germline ends. Germline lookup yields CDR1 SGHTA and CDR2 FQGNSA. This CDR3 spans 15 amino acids. The CDR3 nucleotides read TGTGCCAGCAGCTTGGGGCAGGGGCCCACAGATACGCAGTATTTT. It translates to CASSLGQGPTDTQYF.